This T cell receptor (beta chain) is drawn from a study of blood T cell repertoires in COVID-19. Study information: PBMCs, B-cell-depleted T cells, or T cells provided the cDNA or gDNA that made up the material.

Sequenced by immunoSEQ multiplex PCR; TCRdb stores in-frame clones only, minus some. This sample carries 160,000 or so clones, over 80% of them seen once, and the ten largest clones take around 1.6%. The trim removed 6 bases at V and 9 bases at J, leaving 9 bases unmatched. Germline V lookup: CDR1 SGHVS, CDR2 FNYEAQ. This CDR3 has 15 residues. This chain connects TRBV7-6 to TRBJ2-3; 13 bases map to TRBD2. The specimen sequenced was peripheral blood. This receptor was obtained from a woman aged 45-65 years with acute or convalescent COVID-19. The CDR3 loop is CASRFQGTSGETQYF. CDR3 DNA: TGTGCCAGCAGATTCCAGGGGACTAGCGGGGAAACGCAGTATTTT.